A selection of T cell receptor beta chains follows, all from one sample in a study of blood T cells in healthy people across ages. TCRdb re-derived calls from the 5' RACE reads in MiXCR, one entry per CDR3 protein. This sample has approximately 800,000 distinct CDR3 sequences, with around a quarter found just once. These data are also associated with another study on T cells of mothers and their children.

The specimen was blood. These receptors were obtained from a boy aged 5-17 years in good health. Both conserved end residues are part of each CDR3. The D gene is left open where the match is weak. Clone size is stated in some rows and not others, as once, few, many or a class when expanded.

d_call | j_call | clone_size | v_call | cdr3_nt | cdr3_aa
NA | TRBJ2-1 | NA | TRBV3-1 | TGTGCCAGCAGCCAAGTTTCATCCAGCGGGTACTACAATGAGCAGTTCTTC | CASSQVSSSGYYNEQFF
NA | TRBJ2-4 | few | TRBV6-6 | TGTGCCAGCAGTTACGAGAGAACGGCCGTGGACATTCAGTACTTC | CASSYERTAVDIQYF
NA | TRBJ2-5 | few | TRBV7-2 | TGTGCCAGCAGCACCCGGACCCAAGAGACCCAGTACTTC | CASSTRTQETQYF
NA | TRBJ2-2 | NA | TRBV28 | TGTGCCAGCAGTTCCAGAGGGCCGGGCACCGGGGAGCTGTTTTTT | CASSSRGPGTGELFF
NA | TRBJ2-6 | NA | TRBV7-9 | TGTGCCAGCAGCTTAGGATACGACTCTGGGGCCAACGTCCTGACTTTC | CASSLGYDSGANVLTF
NA | TRBJ2-1 | few | TRBV4-3 | TGCGCCAGCAGCCAAGGGGTGGGGTACGAGCAGTTCTTC | CASSQGVGYEQFF
NA | TRBJ2-3 | NA | TRBV7-9 | TGTGCCAGCAGCTTAGGACTAGAATTGTACACAGATACGCAGTATTTT | CASSLGLELYTDTQYF
TRBD2 | TRBJ2-1 | NA | TRBV7-8 | TGTGCCAGCAGCTTCTTACTAGCGGGGGCCTACAATGAGCAGTTCTTC | CASSFLLAGAYNEQFF
NA | TRBJ1-1 | NA | TRBV7-9 | TGTGCCAGCAGCTTAGCGTATATAGGGGGGAACACTGAAGCTTTCTTT | CASSLAYIGGNTEAFF
NA | TRBJ2-1 | NA | TRBV6-1 | TGTGCCAGCAGTGAAGGGGCAGGGGACATCCATGAGCAGTTCTTC | CASSEGAGDIHEQFF
NA | TRBJ2-3 | NA | TRBV14 | TGTGCCAGCAGCCACGGGATAATGGGCACAGATACGCAGTATTTT | CASSHGIMGTDTQYF
NA | TRBJ2-3 | NA | TRBV29-1 | TGCAGCGCGGGACTGATCACAGATACGCAGTATTTT | CSAGLITDTQYF
TRBD2 | TRBJ2-1 | few | TRBV28 | TGTGCCAGCAGTTTGATAGCGGGAGAGCTTTCCTACAATGAGCAGTTCTTC | CASSLIAGELSYNEQFF
NA | TRBJ2-5 | few | TRBV7-8 | TGTGCCAGCAGCCTCCCCTGGGGGCCTGGGTACCAAGAGACCCAGTACTTC | CASSLPWGPGYQETQYF
TRBD1 | TRBJ1-4 | NA | TRBV19 | TGTGCCAGTAGCCCCGGGACAGGGGGCGCTTCGGACAAAAAACTGTTTTTT | CASSPGTGGASDKKLFF
TRBD2 | TRBJ2-2 | NA | TRBV11-1 | TGTGCCAGCAGCTTATCTAGCGGGGTAAACGGGGAGCTGTTTTTT | CASSLSSGVNGELFF
NA | TRBJ1-2 | once | TRBV29-1 | TGCAGCGTTGAGGGACACTCTTCGGGCTTTGGCTACACCTTC | CSVEGHSSGFGYTF
TRBD2 | TRBJ2-3 | few | TRBV12-3/TRBV12-4 | TGTGCCAGCAGTTTAGGAACAGGACTAGCGTCGGATACGCAGTATTTT | CASSLGTGLASDTQYF
NA | TRBJ1-5 | few | TRBV12-3/TRBV12-4 | TGTGCCAGCAGTTTGTACGGGGATCAGCCCCAGCATTTT | CASSLYGDQPQHF
NA | TRBJ1-6 | NA | TRBV6-2/TRBV6-3 | TGTGCCAGCATCCGAGATGGAGGGATTATGGCACCCCTCCACTTT | CASIRDGGIMAPLHF
TRBD2 | TRBJ2-7 | NA | TRBV7-2 | TGTGCCAGCAGCTCCCGGGCGGGGCTAGCGGGAGTTCCCTACGAGCAGTACTTC | CASSSRAGLAGVPYEQYF
NA | TRBJ2-1 | NA | TRBV4-3 | TGCGCCAGCAGCCAAGATGCATCGGCGGACTCCTACAATGAGCAGTTCTTC | CASSQDASADSYNEQFF
NA | TRBJ2-4 | few | TRBV5-6 | TGTGCCAGCAGCTCTCGTAGGGCGGACATTCAGTACTTC | CASSSRRADIQYF
NA | TRBJ2-5 | NA | TRBV9 | TGTGCCAGCAGTGTAACCGGGACTCAAGAGACCCAGTACTTC | CASSVTGTQETQYF
NA | TRBJ2-1 | few | TRBV7-3 | TGTGCCAGCAGCTCCCCGGACACCAATGAGCAGTTCTTC | CASSSPDTNEQFF
TRBD1 | TRBJ1-6 | NA | TRBV7-9 | TGTGCCAGCAGCTACCACAGGGGATTCAATTCACCCCTCCACTTT | CASSYHRGFNSPLHF
TRBD2 | TRBJ2-1 | NA | TRBV29-1 | TGCAGCGTACCGGGACTAGCTAATGAGCAGTTCTTC | CSVPGLANEQFF
TRBD2 | TRBJ2-1 | few | TRBV7-9 | TGTGCCAGCAGCACCCGACTAGCGGGAGGGCCAGATGAGCAGTTCTTC | CASSTRLAGGPDEQFF
NA | TRBJ1-1 | NA | TRBV4-3 | TGCGCCAGCAGCCAAGCCTCCGGGCCCATGAACACTGAAGCTTTCTTT | CASSQASGPMNTEAFF
NA | TRBJ1-4 | few | TRBV12-3/TRBV12-4 | TGTGCCAGCAGCTGGACAGCTAAAAATGAAAAACTGTTTTTT | CASSWTAKNEKLFF
NA | TRBJ2-7 | few | TRBV29-1 | TGCAGCGTTGGTCCAGTGACCTACGAGCAGTACTTC | CSVGPVTYEQYF
NA | TRBJ2-3 | NA | TRBV10-3 | TGTGCCATCAGTGAGTCTGTAGCGGAAGACACAGATACGCAGTATTTT | CAISESVAEDTDTQYF
NA | TRBJ2-7 | NA | TRBV20-1 | TGCAGTGCCTCTAGAAGGTCCTACGAGCAGTACTTC | CSASRRSYEQYF
NA | TRBJ1-2 | NA | TRBV6-2/TRBV6-3 | TGTGCCAGCAGGGACGGATTCGGCTACACCTTC | CASRDGFGYTF
TRBD1 | TRBJ1-2 | NA | TRBV6-6 | TGTGCCAGCAGTCGAGGGGGCGCAGACTATGGCTACACCTTC | CASSRGGADYGYTF
TRBD2 | TRBJ2-1 | NA | TRBV4-3 | TGCGCCAGCAGCCAAGATTTAGGAACTAGCGGGAGGAATGAGCAGTTCTTC | CASSQDLGTSGRNEQFF
NA | TRBJ2-3 | NA | TRBV9 | TGTGCCAGCAGCGTAGTTGAGGGGCCCCCAGATACGCAGTATTTT | CASSVVEGPPDTQYF
NA | TRBJ1-1 | few | TRBV12-3/TRBV12-4 | TGTGCCAGCAACCTGGGCGTTCAGGGCACTGAAGCTTTCTTT | CASNLGVQGTEAFF
TRBD1 | TRBJ2-7 | NA | TRBV5-1 | TGCGCCAGCAGCACGGAGGGTCCAGGGGGCACCTACGAGCAGTACTTC | CASSTEGPGGTYEQYF
NA | TRBJ2-1 | few | TRBV7-8 | TGTGCCAGCAGCTTATGGGAGGCGTGGAGCTCCTACAATGAGCAGTTCTTC | CASSLWEAWSSYNEQFF
TRBD2 | TRBJ2-5 | NA | TRBV20-1 | TGCAGTGCCCCCGGACTAGCGGGAGAGACCCAGTACTTC | CSAPGLAGETQYF
NA | TRBJ2-5 | NA | TRBV6-5 | TGTGCCAGCAGTTACTCGACACGGGGAGAGACCCAGTACTTC | CASSYSTRGETQYF